This T cell receptor beta chain was identified in a study of shared clonotypes between healthy human individuals. Naive CD8 cells comprised CD45RO-negative, CCR7-positively selected cells, excluding terminally differentiated effector memory CD45RA+ cells. Only in-frame clones appear in the TCRdb table, and some are missing; sequencing was by immunoSEQ multiplex PCR. The data contain around 2.1 million clones, just over 90% of them singletons. The CDR3 is made up of 14 amino acids. The germline V gene encodes CDR1 SGHTA and CDR2 FQGNSA. V shed 1 base and J shed 4 bases, with 8 bases lying between them.

This clonotype was sampled from a man between 18 and 29 years old in good health. Some clones in this sample may be carry-over from other donors' samples. Source material: naive CD8+ T cells from PBMCs. This chain joins TRBV7-2 and TRBJ1-5; no definite D call. Here the CDR3 reads CASSLDPRNQPQHF. The CDR3 DNA is TGTGCCAGCAGCTTAGATCCCAGGAATCAGCCCCAGCATTTT.